This T cell receptor (beta chain) stems from a study of T cell clonality in common variable immunodeficiency. Overall study results and limits: CVID subjects showed higher TCRbeta clonality than healthy controls. Reportedly, TCR beta sequences from common variable immunodeficiency showed fewer deletions and N-nucleotide insertions.

This clone was found many times. Its antigen is not known. Sequencing ends 3 residues short of the CDR3 end; the germline J gene provides the rest. CVID and control samples used equivalent genomic DNA input. Sequencing used immunoSEQ multiplex PCR; TCRdb keeps in-frame clones, though not all of them. The table records 20,000 to 30,000 clones without singletons, the ten largest covering around 9%. The ends were cut back, 1 base at V and 2 bases at J, with 8 bases in the middle. The CDR3 runs 14 residues. CDR1 and CDR2 (germline): SGHTA, FQGNSA. CVID subjects had received replacement immunoglobulin for at least one year. Blood came from CVID subjects not ill and not taking immunomodulatory or immunosuppressive medication.

The sequenced sample consisted of peripheral blood mononuclear cells. The chain uses TRBV7-2 and TRBJ2-5; D is unresolved. The clonotype was recovered from a human donor with common variable immunodeficiency. The sequenced part of the CDR3 DNA is TGTGCCAGCAGCTTAGTAAACAGTCAAGAGACC. It is translated as CASSLVNSQET. The entire CDR3 reads CASSLVNSQETQYF.